Listed below are T cell receptor beta chains from one sample, sequenced in a study of breast tumors, draining lymph nodes, adjacent tissues. TCRdb independently ran MiXCR on the multiplex PCR reads; one entry per CDR3 protein. The sample includes 200,000 or so distinct CDR3 sequences, over 25% seen only once; the top ten take roughly 4%. The sample comprised axillary lymph node tissue. The receptors come from a female donor with breast cancer. Some clones in this sample may be carry-over from other donors' samples. Both conserved end residues are part of each CDR3. A D gene is named only where the DNA matches it firmly. Size tells how often a clone was seen (once, few, many) or the class of an expanded clone, and some rows leave it out.

TRBV7-3	TRBJ2-3	-	-	TGCGCCAGCAGCTTAAGGGTAGGGGGTAGCACAAATACGCAGTATTTT	CASSLRVGGSTNTQYF
TRBV5-6	TRBJ1-2	TRBD1	many	TGTGCCAGCAGCTTGAGGGACAGCGGCGGGGGCTACACCTTC	CASSLRDSGGGYTF
TRBV6-5	TRBJ2-1	TRBD1	many	TGTGCCAGCCGGACAGGCTTGGGCAATGAGCAGTTCTTC	CASRTGLGNEQFF
TRBV29-1	TRBJ1-2	-	many	TGCAGCGTTGATAGGGACGGCTACACCTTC	CSVDRDGYTF
TRBV14	TRBJ2-1	-	many	TGTGCCAGCAGCCAGCTCAATGAGGATGGGATCTTC	CASSQLNEDGIF
TRBV6-2/TRBV6-3	TRBJ1-5	-	many	TGTGCCAGCAGCTTACACCGGCAGGGAGGAAATCAGCCCCAGCATTTT	CASSLHRQGGNQPQHF
TRBV20-1	TRBJ2-7	TRBD1	-	TGCAGTGCTAGAGCGGACAGGGACGAGCAGTACTTC	CSARADRDEQYF
TRBV5-8	TRBJ2-3	TRBD1	many	TGTGCCAGCAGCTCCGACAGGGGCGGACGCACAGATACGCAGTATTTT	CASSSDRGGRTDTQYF
TRBV20-1	TRBJ2-7	-	many	TGCAGTGCTAGTACAGGGTCTAAGCAGTACTTC	CSASTGSKQYF
TRBV20-1	TRBJ2-5	-	many	TGCAGTGCCCTACTATCAGAGACCCAGTCCTTC	CSALLSETQSF